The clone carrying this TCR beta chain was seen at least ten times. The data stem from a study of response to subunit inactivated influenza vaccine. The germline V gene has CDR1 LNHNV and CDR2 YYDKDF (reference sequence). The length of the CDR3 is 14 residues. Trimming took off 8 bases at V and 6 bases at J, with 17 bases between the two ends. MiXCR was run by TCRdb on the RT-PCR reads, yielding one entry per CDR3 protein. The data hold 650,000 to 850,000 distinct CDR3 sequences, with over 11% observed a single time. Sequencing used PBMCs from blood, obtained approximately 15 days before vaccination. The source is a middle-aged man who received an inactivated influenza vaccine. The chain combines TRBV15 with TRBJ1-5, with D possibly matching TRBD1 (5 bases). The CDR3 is CATQTQGRSQPQHF. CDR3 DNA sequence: TGTGCCACCCAAACTCAGGGTAGGAGTCAGCCCCAGCATTTT.